Listed below are T cell receptor beta chains from one sample, sequenced in a study of response to subunit inactivated influenza vaccine. TCRdb reprocessed the RT-PCR reads via MiXCR and lists one record per CDR3 protein. The top ten hold approximately 10% of the sample, which has 250,000 to 350,000 distinct CDR3 sequences, about 20% seen once. The sequences come from PBMCs from blood, collected less than 22 months after vaccination. The source of these receptors is a man aged 50 to 75 who received an inactivated influenza vaccine. CDR3s include the opening cysteine and the closing phenylalanine or tryptophan. The D gene is left open where the match is weak. Size is omitted from some rows. Given values are once, few, many or a class for expanded clones.

clone_size: .
d_call: .
v_call: TRBV20-1
j_call: TRBJ1-2
cdr3_aa: CSARDLRATGYTF
cdr3_nt: TGCAGTGCTAGAGATTTAAGGGCGACGGGCTACACCTTC

clone_size: many
d_call: .
v_call: TRBV6-6
j_call: TRBJ2-7
cdr3_aa: CASSYSPYEQYF
cdr3_nt: TGTGCCAGCAGTTACTCGCCCTACGAGCAGTACTTC

clone_size: many
d_call: TRBD1
v_call: TRBV7-2
j_call: TRBJ1-1
cdr3_aa: CASSLPRTGKNTEAFF
cdr3_nt: TGTGCCAGCAGCTTACCGAGGACAGGAAAGAACACTGAAGCTTTCTTT

clone_size: .
d_call: .
v_call: TRBV9
j_call: TRBJ2-1
cdr3_aa: CASSEGGGRYNEQFF
cdr3_nt: TGTGCCAGCAGCGAGGGAGGCGGGCGCTACAATGAGCAGTTCTTC

clone_size: few
d_call: .
v_call: TRBV9
j_call: TRBJ1-2
cdr3_aa: CASSPRWTGSGYGYTF
cdr3_nt: TGTGCCAGCAGCCCCCGTTGGACGGGAAGCGGCTATGGCTACACCTTC

clone_size: few
d_call: .
v_call: TRBV20-1
j_call: TRBJ1-6
cdr3_aa: CSARGVSWDSPLHF
cdr3_nt: TGCAGTGCTAGAGGGGTGTCTTGGGATTCACCCCTCCACTTT

clone_size: few
d_call: .
v_call: TRBV2
j_call: TRBJ1-5
cdr3_aa: CASSERSDYSNQPQHF
cdr3_nt: TGTGCCAGCAGTGAAAGGTCGGATTATAGCAATCAGCCCCAGCATTTT

clone_size: few
d_call: .
v_call: TRBV11-2
j_call: TRBJ1-2
cdr3_aa: CASSRLWDNYGYTF
cdr3_nt: TGTGCCAGCAGCCGCTTGTGGGACAACTATGGCTACACCTTC

clone_size: few
d_call: .
v_call: TRBV11-1
j_call: TRBJ2-2
cdr3_aa: CASTPLPGELFF
cdr3_nt: TGTGCCAGCACCCCCCTACCCGGGGAGCTGTTTTTT

clone_size: .
d_call: .
v_call: TRBV20-1
j_call: TRBJ1-1
cdr3_aa: CSARPTGNTEAFF
cdr3_nt: TGCAGTGCTAGACCGACGGGGAACACTGAAGCTTTCTTT

clone_size: few
d_call: .
v_call: TRBV7-9
j_call: TRBJ1-1
cdr3_aa: CASSWISNTEAFF
cdr3_nt: TGTGCCAGCAGCTGGATTTCGAACACTGAAGCTTTCTTT

clone_size: few
d_call: .
v_call: TRBV5-1
j_call: TRBJ1-1
cdr3_aa: CASSPTAGSPEAFF
cdr3_nt: TGCGCCAGCAGCCCCACAGCAGGGTCCCCTGAAGCTTTCTTT

clone_size: .
d_call: .
v_call: TRBV7-2
j_call: TRBJ2-5
cdr3_aa: CASSTSKGLQYQETQYF
cdr3_nt: TGTGCCAGCAGCACCTCAAAGGGACTCCAGTACCAAGAGACCCAGTACTTC

clone_size: .
d_call: TRBD1
v_call: TRBV19
j_call: TRBJ2-1
cdr3_aa: CASSRGTGNEQFF
cdr3_nt: TGTGCCAGTAGTAGGGGGACAGGGAATGAGCAGTTCTTC

clone_size: few
d_call: TRBD2
v_call: TRBV6-2/TRBV6-3
j_call: TRBJ2-7
cdr3_aa: CASSYLKGGLADGEQYF
cdr3_nt: TGTGCCAGCAGTTACCTCAAAGGGGGACTAGCAGATGGCGAGCAGTACTTC

clone_size: few
d_call: .
v_call: TRBV6-2/TRBV6-3
j_call: TRBJ2-3
cdr3_aa: CASSYRHFTDTQYF
cdr3_nt: TGTGCCAGCAGTTATCGGCATTTCACAGATACGCAGTATTTT

clone_size: few
d_call: TRBD2
v_call: TRBV9
j_call: TRBJ2-7
cdr3_aa: CASSPTSGRADEQYF
cdr3_nt: TGTGCCAGCAGCCCTACGAGCGGGAGGGCCGACGAGCAGTACTTC

clone_size: .
d_call: .
v_call: TRBV10-3
j_call: TRBJ1-5
cdr3_aa: CAISESIGGNQPQHF
cdr3_nt: TGTGCCATCAGTGAGTCGATCGGGGGGAATCAGCCCCAGCATTTT

clone_size: .
d_call: .
v_call: TRBV5-1
j_call: TRBJ2-1
cdr3_aa: CASSLQKSTTEQFF
cdr3_nt: TGCGCCAGCAGCCTCCAGAAATCGACTACCGAGCAGTTCTTC

clone_size: .
d_call: .
v_call: TRBV5-1
j_call: TRBJ2-3
cdr3_aa: CASSLDGGPQDTQYF
cdr3_nt: TGCGCCAGCAGCTTGGACGGGGGGCCGCAAGATACGCAGTATTTT

clone_size: .
d_call: .
v_call: TRBV6-2/TRBV6-3
j_call: TRBJ2-6
cdr3_aa: CASRLVGISSGANVLTF
cdr3_nt: TGTGCCAGCCGTCTCGTGGGCATCAGCTCTGGGGCCAACGTCCTGACTTTC

clone_size: .
d_call: .
v_call: TRBV7-2
j_call: TRBJ2-1
cdr3_aa: CAGGQYNEQFF
cdr3_nt: TGTGCCGGAGGACAATACAATGAGCAGTTCTTC

clone_size: many
d_call: .
v_call: TRBV20-1
j_call: TRBJ1-5
cdr3_aa: CSAKDGARGNQPQHF
cdr3_nt: TGCAGTGCTAAGGACGGCGCCCGGGGCAATCAGCCCCAGCATTTT

clone_size: once
d_call: .
v_call: TRBV5-1
j_call: TRBJ1-4
cdr3_aa: CASRRGLNEKLFF
cdr3_nt: TGCGCCAGCAGGAGAGGTCTTAATGAAAAACTGTTTTTT

clone_size: few
d_call: TRBD1
v_call: TRBV7-2
j_call: TRBJ1-4
cdr3_aa: CASSPRGGPTNEKLFF
cdr3_nt: TGTGCCAGCAGCCCTAGAGGGGGCCCAACTAATGAAAAACTGTTTTTT

clone_size: .
d_call: .
v_call: TRBV12-5
j_call: TRBJ1-5
cdr3_aa: CASGFDNIGSNQPQHF
cdr3_nt: TGTGCTAGTGGTTTCGACAATATTGGTTCTAATCAGCCCCAGCATTTT

clone_size: few
d_call: .
v_call: TRBV5-1
j_call: TRBJ2-1
cdr3_aa: CASSEGQGINEQFF
cdr3_nt: TGCGCCAGCAGCGAAGGACAAGGGATCAATGAGCAGTTCTTC

clone_size: .
d_call: .
v_call: TRBV20-1
j_call: TRBJ1-5
cdr3_aa: CSARGDVSNQPQHF
cdr3_nt: TGCAGTGCTAGGGGGGACGTTAGCAATCAGCCCCAGCATTTT

clone_size: few
d_call: .
v_call: TRBV12-3/TRBV12-4
j_call: TRBJ2-1
cdr3_aa: CASSLLRQIEDEQFF
cdr3_nt: TGTGCCAGCAGTCTCCTTCGACAGATTGAGGATGAGCAGTTCTTC